The text below deals with one T cell receptor beta chain. This sample was taken from a study of OX40 agonist ivuxolimab in advanced cancers. Overall study: Enrolled patients in dose escalation had cancers that were hepatocellular carcinoma, melanoma, renal cell or head and neck cancer.

The timepoints at which blood was sampled were baseline, cycle 4 day 1, and cycle 7 day 1. Measured with immunoSEQ multiplex PCR; TCRdb has only the in-frame clones, and not every one. The data show 45,000 to 65,000 clones, 86% seen once. The CDR3 runs 17 residues. V gave up 0 bases and J gave up 6 bases; unmatched junction bases: 9. The receptor was isolated from an adult with an advanced solid tumor such as melanoma, head and neck, liver or kidney cancer. The sequenced sample was CD4+ or CD8+ T cells sorted from blood, obtained in a trial of the OX40 agonist ivuxolimab. This rearrangement joins TRBV23-1 to TRBJ2-2; 8 bases map to TRBD1. TRBV23-1 is annotated as an ORF whose role is uncertain. The CDR3 nucleotides read TGCGCCAGCAGTCAATCGACGGGGCAGGGGGCCGCCGGGGAGCTGTTTTTT. Encoded protein: CASSQSTGQGAAGELFF.